The 12 T cell receptor beta chains given below trace back to one sample, sequenced in a study of T cell changes during pregnancy in multiple sclerosis. Generated by immunoSEQ multiplex PCR, the TCRdb table keeps only in-frame clones and is missing some. The data hold some 46,000 clones, with approximately 92% observed a single time. The specimen sequenced was peripheral blood. The receptor set was obtained from a female donor with multiple sclerosis, enrolled in a pregnancy study.

This rearrangement joins TRBV28 to TRBJ1-1; perhaps TRBD1 as D (5 bases). Trimming pared 6 bases from V and 1 base from J, leaving 12 bases between. The CDR3 has 14 residues. CDR1 is MDHEN and CDR2 is SYDVKM in the germline V gene. CDR3 amino acids: CASRGGLRNTEAFF. The CDR3, as DNA: TGTGCCAGCAGGGGGGGACTCCGGAACACTGAAGCTTTCTTT.

The chain employs TRBV7-2 and TRBJ2-3; the D is unclear. Trimming cost V 0 bases and J 0 bases, with 7 bases left between them. Germline assignment: CDR1 SGHTA and CDR2 FQGNSA. The CDR3 extends over 15 amino acids. The CDR3 coding sequence is TGTGCCAGCAGCTTAGCTCCGGGCAGCACAGATACGCAGTATTTT. Its protein is CASSLAPGSTDTQYF.

The V and J genes are TRBV2 and TRBJ1-4; 7 bases are a match to TRBD1. In germline, CDR1 is SNHLY, CDR2 FYNNEI. V shed 7 bases and J 4 bases; nucleotides not matched to a gene: 6. The CDR3 extends over 14 amino acids. The CDR3 is CASKSDRNNEKLFF. The CDR3 DNA reads as TGTGCCAGCAAGTCGGACAGGAATAATGAAAAACTGTTTTTT.

The CDR3 DNA is TGCGCCAGCAGCGCGAGTTACGCTGGAAACACCATATATTTT. This gives the protein CASSASYAGNTIYF. The V call is TRBV5-1, the J call TRBJ1-3; no clear D gene. The germline gives CDR1 SGHRS, CDR2 YFSETQ. The ends were cut back, 4 bases at V and 2 bases at J, with 10 bases in the middle. This CDR3 has 14 residues.

CDR3 nucleotide sequence: TGTGCCAGCAGCTTGGTGTCGATAAACACTGAAGCTTTCTTT. This gives the protein CASSLVSINTEAFF. The V call is TRBV7-9, the J call TRBJ1-1; D unclear. The CDR3 has 14 amino acids. Per the germline V gene, CDR1 is SEHNR and CDR2 is FQNEAQ (reference sequence). The V end was cut by 3 bases, the J end by 2 bases, with 10 bases between.

The chain is built from TRBV5-4 and TRBJ2-4, with D unresolved. This CDR3 is built from 15 residues. Germline V gives CDR1 SGHNT, CDR2 YYREEE (reference sequence). V was trimmed by 2 bases and J by 0 bases, leaving 9 bases between them. CDR3 DNA sequence: TGTGCCAGCAGCTTTCTCGGTGTAGCCAAAAACATTCAGTACTTC. It encodes CASSFLGVAKNIQYF.

The chain couples TRBV18 to TRBJ1-1; D unclear. Germline assignment: CDR1 KGHSH and CDR2 LQKENI. Trimming removed 2 bases from V and 1 base from J, with 8 bases in between. CDR3 length: 14 amino acids. For the CDR3, the DNA is TGTGCCAGCTCACCATGGCAGGAGAACACTGAAGCTTTCTTT. This encodes CASSPWQENTEAFF. The full variable domain, with the rest looked up from reference TRBV18 and TRBJ1-1, is NAGVMQNPRHLVRRRGQEARLRCSPMKGHSHVYWYRQLPEEGLKFMVYLQKENIIDESGMPKERFSAEFPKEGPSILRIQQVVRGDSAAYFCASSPWQENTEAFFGQGTRLTVV.

The V call is TRBV5-6, the J call TRBJ2-2; D may correspond to TRBD1 or TRBD2 (5 bases each). This CDR3 contains 18 residues. Germline-derived CDR1 and CDR2 are SGHDT and YYEEEE. Deletions cut 6 bases from V and 3 bases from J, with 24 bases between. The CDR3 DNA reads TGTGCCAGCACCCTACTCCGGGACCCCATTCGGGACACCGGGGAGCTGTTTTTT. This gives the protein CASTLLRDPIRDTGELFF.

This chain uses TRBV10-1 with TRBJ2-1, with 8 bases matching TRBD2. There are 15 residues in the CDR3. The ends lost 8 bases at V and 5 bases at J; junction bases unmatched: 11. Germline CDR1 reads WNHNN; CDR2 reads SYGVQD (reference sequence). The CDR3 region is CASFPRVAGNNEQFF. Written as DNA, the CDR3 is TGCGCCAGCTTTCCCAGGGTAGCGGGAAACAATGAGCAGTTCTTC.

V and J are TRBV5-4 and TRBJ1-1; D is possibly TRBD1 (5 bases). The CDR3 is made up of 12 amino acids. Deletions cut 5 bases from V and 2 bases from J, with 7 bases between. Germline CDR1 SGHNT, CDR2 YYREEE (reference sequence). The CDR3 protein is CASRQDNTEAFF. The CDR3 region has the DNA TGTGCCAGCAGACAGGACAACACTGAAGCTTTCTTT.

The rearrangement uses TRBV18 and TRBJ2-2, with D maybe TRBD2 (6 bases). Trimming removed 3 bases from V and 4 bases from J, with 12 bases in between. The CDR3 consists of 15 residues. Per the germline V gene, CDR1 is KGHSH and CDR2 is LQKENI. Here the CDR3 reads CASSPSRLGTGELFF. The CDR3 DNA sequence: TGTGCCAGCTCACCGAGCCGACTAGGCACCGGGGAGCTGTTTTTT.

V is TRBV9 and J is TRBJ2-2; 9 bases agree with TRBD2. The germline V gene has CDR1 SGDLS and CDR2 YYNGEE. With V trimmed by 5 bases and J by 3 bases, 8 bases remained unmatched. The CDR3 spans 16 residues. The CDR3 DNA follows: TGTGCCAGCAGACCCATAGCGGGAGATCACACCGGGGAGCTGTTTTTT. It yields the protein CASRPIAGDHTGELFF.